One and the same sample provided the 30 T cell receptor beta chains below, sequenced in a study of identical twins. TCRdb processed the 5' RACE reads anew with MiXCR; each CDR3 protein has one entry. Of around 480,000 distinct CDR3 sequences listed, 13% to 15% are singletons. These data were also reused for a study on yellow fever vaccine responses in identical twins.

Sequencing was carried out using CD4+ T cells sorted from blood. The receptor source for this set is a woman aged 18 to 35 in good health.

This rearrangement joins TRBV7-2 to TRBJ2-3; D gene ambiguous. The V end lost 1 base, the J end lost 6 bases, and 14 bases lay between the germline ends. This CDR3 contains 15 residues. In germline, CDR1 is SGHTA, CDR2 FQGNSA. CDR3 DNA: TGTGCCAGCAGCTTAGTCGGTAGCTTTGGCGATACGCAGTATTTT. Protein sequence: CASSLVGSFGDTQYF.

The chain uses TRBV20-1 and TRBJ2-3; 7 bases agree with TRBD2. Germline V gene data show CDR1 as DFQATT and CDR2 as SNEGSKA (reference sequence). CDR3 length: 14 residues. Germline trimming cut 4 bases from V and 6 bases from J; bases unmatched to any gene: 10. CDR3 residues: CSANVGTKGDTQYF. The CDR3, as DNA: TGCAGTGCTAATGTTGGGACTAAGGGTGATACGCAGTATTTT.

In this sample, this clonotype turned up a few times. J is TRBJ2-3 and V is TRBV28, with a possible D match to TRBD1 (5 bases). Germline V gene sequence: CDR1 MDHEN, CDR2 SYDVKM. The CDR3 length is 13 residues. The V and J ends lost 3 bases and 5 bases respectively, with 9 bases between them. The DNA for the CDR3 is TGTGCCAGCAGTTTGGTAGGGGAAGATACGCAGTATTTT. Protein sequence: CASSLVGEDTQYF.

The rearrangement links TRBV27 to TRBJ2-1; 7 bases fit TRBD2. This CDR3 region has 14 residues. V gave up 4 bases and J gave up 7 bases; unmatched junction bases: 7. Per germline, CDR1 MNHEY and CDR2 SMNVEV (reference sequence). Here the CDR3 reads CASSSRSGSNEQFF. The CDR3 nucleotides are TGTGCCAGCAGTTCCCGTAGCGGGTCAAATGAGCAGTTCTTC.

This clonotype was seen a handful of times. The V call is TRBV3-1, the J call TRBJ2-7, with D possibly being TRBD1 (5 bases). With 1 base removed from V and 2 bases from J, the gap between germline ends came to 6 bases. There are 13 residues in the CDR3. The germline CDR1 and CDR2 sequences are LGHDT and YNNKEL (reference sequence). As DNA, the CDR3 is TGTGCCAGCAGCCAAGGACAGACCTACGAGCAGTACTTC. This translates into CASSQGQTYEQYF.

Only a few counts were recorded for this clonotype. The genes are TRBV7-2 and TRBJ2-7, with D perhaps TRBD2 (5 bases). CDR1 SGHTA and CDR2 FQGNSA come from the germline V gene. The CDR3 covers 15 residues. Trimming pared 1 base from V and 6 bases from J, leaving 16 bases between. As DNA, the CDR3 is TGTGCCAGCAGCTTAGATGCCGCCCCGGGATCCGAGCAGTACTTC. The encoded protein is CASSLDAAPGSEQYF. The full variable domain, with the rest looked up from reference TRBV7-2 and TRBJ2-7, is GAGVSQSPSNKVTEKGKDVELRCDPISGHTALYWYRQSLGQGLEFLIYFQGNSAPDKSGLPSDRFSAERTGGSVSTLTIQRTQQEDSAVYLCASSLDAAPGSEQYFGPGTRLTVT.

This clonotype was picked up many times. The chain employs TRBV12-3 or TRBV12-4 and TRBJ1-2, with a weak D call TRBD1 (6 bases). This CDR3 has 14 residues. With 2 bases removed from V and 4 bases from J, the gap between germline ends came to 11 bases. The CDR3 sequence: CASSLSGAAYGYTF. The DNA of the CDR3 is TGTGCCAGCAGTTTATCAGGGGCGGCCTATGGCTACACCTTC.

The chain joins TRBV14 to TRBJ2-1; D may be TRBD2 (5 bases). The germline V and J ends were trimmed by 4 bases and 3 bases, with 13 bases remaining between them. This CDR3 region has 15 residues. The V gene's germline CDR1 is SGHDN and CDR2 FVKESK. The CDR3, as DNA: TGTGCCAGCAGCCGAAGAGGGATAGACTACAATGAGCAGTTCTTC. It translates to CASSRRGIDYNEQFF.

This clonotype came up a few times. The CDR3 region has the DNA TGCAGCGGCGGGTTGCCCTACGAGCAGTACTTC. This encodes CSGGLPYEQYF. This chain connects TRBV29-1 to TRBJ2-7, with D tentatively TRBD2 (5 bases). This CDR3 contains 11 residues. The germline V gene encodes CDR1 SQVTM and CDR2 ANQGSEA. V was cut by 7 bases and J by 2 bases, with 9 bases left in between.

V is TRBV20-1 and J is TRBJ1-1; D gene uncertain. Germline CDR1 DFQATT, CDR2 SNEGSKA (reference sequence). The length of the CDR3 is 12 residues. The germline V and J ends were trimmed by 4 bases and 6 bases, with 12 bases remaining between them. CDR3 in amino acids: CSANDVSAEAFF. The DNA for the CDR3 is TGCAGTGCTAATGACGTTTCGGCTGAAGCTTTCTTT.

This rearrangement joins TRBV21-1 to TRBJ2-7; the D call of TRBD2 is as the table states it, not checked on the DNA. TRBV21-1 is designated a pseudogene. CDR3 size: 16 residues. CDR3 protein: CASSSGERGSPYEQYF. CDR3 in DNA: TGTGCCAGCAGCAGCGGGGAGCGGGGTTCGCCCTACGAGCAGTACTTC.

This clonotype was picked up many times. The chain employs TRBV12-3 or TRBV12-4 and TRBJ2-7, with 8 bases identical to TRBD1. This CDR3 is 12 amino acids long. The V segment lost 11 bases and the J segment 9 bases; nucleotides outside the gene matches: 12. The CDR3 sequence is CASRDRTFAQYF. The CDR3 DNA reads as TGTGCCTCTAGGGACAGGACTTTTGCGCAGTACTTC.

This clonotype is a singleton in its sample. This chain links TRBV4-1 with TRBJ2-6, with a tentative D call TRBD1 (6 bases). The length of the CDR3 is 21 residues. The germline V gene has CDR1 MGHRA and CDR2 YSYEKL. Trimming left V 2 bases short and J 1 base short, with 24 bases between. This CDR3 reads CASSQTIMGMAGVSGANVLTF. CDR3 coding DNA: TGCGCCAGCAGCCAAACTATAATGGGGATGGCAGGGGTTTCTGGGGCCAACGTCCTGACTTTC.

This clonotype has a handful of counts. The chain couples TRBV7-2 to TRBJ2-2; possible D gene TRBD2, 6 bases. V was trimmed by 2 bases and J by 1 base, leaving 8 bases between them. This CDR3 has 15 amino acids. CDR1 SGHTA and CDR2 FQGNSA come from the germline V gene. CDR3 nucleotides: TGTGCCAGCAGCTTAATGGGGGGGAACACCGGGGAGCTGTTTTTT. Its translation: CASSLMGGNTGELFF.

This clonotype was observed at least ten times. This chain links TRBV20-1 with TRBJ2-3; 9 bases match TRBD2. This CDR3 spans 14 amino acids. Trimming cost V 3 bases and J 1 base; bases outside gene matches: 2. The germline CDR1 and CDR2 sequences are DFQATT and SNEGSKA (reference sequence). The CDR3 region has the DNA TGCAGTGCTAGGGTAGCGGGGGGCACAGATACGCAGTATTTT. This gives the protein CSARVAGGTDTQYF.

This clonotype has at least ten counts. This chain joins TRBV5-1 and TRBJ2-1, with TRBD2 matching over 8 bases. V was pared by 0 bases and J by 0 bases, with 5 bases of the junction left unmatched. Germline CDR1 and CDR2: SGHRS and YFSETQ. The CDR3 is 17 residues long. The CDR3, as DNA: TGCGCCAGCAGCTTGGCGCCCGGGACTAGCTCCTACAATGAGCAGTTCTTC. Amino acids: CASSLAPGTSSYNEQFF.

The rearrangement uses TRBV20-1 and TRBJ1-2; no clear D gene. Germline V gene data show CDR1 as DFQATT and CDR2 as SNEGSKA (reference sequence). This CDR3 contains 13 residues. The V end was cut by 6 bases, the J end by 6 bases, with 17 bases between. The CDR3 nucleotides read TGCAGTGCCCCCGGGGATTTAGGGCATGGCTACACCTTC. It encodes CSAPGDLGHGYTF.

This clonotype was picked up many times. The gene calls are TRBV10-3 and TRBJ1-5; 8 bases line up with TRBD1. Germline values: CDR1 ENHRY, CDR2 SYGVKD. CDR3 size: 15 residues. With V trimmed by 5 bases and J by 0 bases, 3 bases remained unmatched. CDR3 sequence reads: CAISPGTGSNQPQHF. In DNA, the CDR3 is TGTGCCATCAGTCCCGGGACAGGTAGCAATCAGCCCCAGCATTTT.

This rearrangement joins TRBV4-3 to TRBJ2-2; D uncertain. The CDR3 sequence is 15 residues long. V was shortened by 0 bases and J by 0 bases, with 5 bases between the two germline ends. Germline V lookup: CDR1 LGHNA, CDR2 YSLEER. CDR3 bases: TGCGCCAGCAGCCAAGAGGGTACGAACACCGGGGAGCTGTTTTTT. This encodes CASSQEGTNTGELFF.

This chain links TRBV7-9 with TRBJ2-1; 10 nucleotides match TRBD2. Germline CDR1 and CDR2: SEHNR and FQNEAQ (reference sequence). The CDR3 extends over 16 amino acids. The ends lost 4 bases at V and 6 bases at J; junction bases unmatched: 9. Here the CDR3 reads CASSWLLAGVANEQFF. The CDR3 DNA reads as TGTGCCAGCAGCTGGCTTCTAGCGGGAGTGGCCAATGAGCAGTTCTTC.

The chain carries TRBV5-1 and TRBJ2-1; D not certain. Trimming pared 4 bases from V and 3 bases from J, leaving 11 bases between. Germline-derived CDR1 and CDR2 are SGHRS and YFSETQ. CDR3 length: 14 residues. The CDR3: CASSVAQDYNEQFF. The CDR3 DNA sequence: TGCGCCAGCAGCGTGGCTCAGGACTACAATGAGCAGTTCTTC.

This clonotype was detected a few times. The CDR3 DNA is TGTGCCATCAGGACCGCCGGGACAACCTACAATGAGCAGTTCTTC. This codes for CAIRTAGTTYNEQFF. The chain uses TRBV10-3 and TRBJ2-1; D is perhaps TRBD1 (6 bases). V shed 6 bases and J shed 2 bases, with 14 bases lying between them. This CDR3 has 15 residues. CDR1 is ENHRY, CDR2 SYGVKD, per germline.

This clonotype has a count of ten or more. The J gene is TRBJ2-1, the V gene TRBV5-1, with D uncertain. This CDR3 is 15 amino acids long. V lost 0 bases and J 0 bases, leaving 7 bases between the germline ends. Germline values: CDR1 SGHRS, CDR2 YFSETQ. CDR3 sequence: CASSLAASSYNEQFF. In DNA form, the CDR3 reads TGCGCCAGCAGCTTGGCGGCTAGCTCCTACAATGAGCAGTTCTTC.

J is TRBJ2-6 and V is TRBV12-3 or TRBV12-4; D might be TRBD1 (5 bases). This CDR3 contains 17 residues. Trimming removed 5 bases at V and 0 bases at J, with 14 bases between. The DNA for the CDR3 is TGTGCCAGCAGTCCGCAGGGTGTAGGCTCTGGGGCCAACGTCCTGACTTTC. Amino acid sequence: CASSPQGVGSGANVLTF.

A few counts support this clonotype. This chain connects TRBV28 to TRBJ2-7, with D tentatively TRBD1 or TRBD2 (6 bases each). V lost 2 bases to trimming and J lost 4 bases, with 12 bases between them. CDR1 MDHEN and CDR2 SYDVKM come from the germline V gene. CDR3 length: 14 residues. The CDR3 protein is CASSLLGGKYEQYF. As DNA, the CDR3 is TGTGCCAGCAGTTTACTGGGGGGCAAGTACGAGCAGTACTTC.

The V call is TRBV4-2, the J call TRBJ1-4; the D gene is possibly TRBD1 (6 bases). This CDR3 has 15 amino acids. V was shortened by 3 bases and J by 5 bases, with 13 bases between the two germline ends. Germline values: CDR1 LGHNA, CDR2 YNFKEQ. CDR3 region: CASSQRGEGNEKLFF. The CDR3 nucleotides read TGTGCCAGCAGCCAGAGGGGGGAGGGGAATGAAAAACTGTTTTTT.

The CDR3 bases are TGTGCCAGCAGCGTAGTGGACAGAAGCCAAGAGACCCAGTACTTC. This translates into CASSVVDRSQETQYF. The chain is built from TRBV9 and TRBJ2-5, with D possibly TRBD1 on 6 matching bases. The V end lost 0 bases, the J end lost 1 base, and 10 bases lay between the germline ends. The V gene's germline CDR1 is SGDLS and CDR2 YYNGEE. This CDR3 comprises 15 residues.

J is TRBJ1-2 and V is TRBV10-3; possible D gene TRBD1, 5 bases. The CDR3 sequence is 16 residues long. The germline gives CDR1 ENHRY, CDR2 SYGVKD. The V gene lost 2 bases and the J gene lost 2 bases, with 15 bases spanning the gap. DNA of the CDR3: TGTGCCATCAGTGAGCGTTGGCAGGGCCCCAACTATGGCTACACCTTC. Amino acid sequence: CAISERWQGPNYGYTF.

In its sample, this clonotype was seen many times. The chain is built from TRBV9 and TRBJ2-2; 8 bases align to TRBD2. In germline, CDR1 is SGDLS, CDR2 YYNGEE. Trimming removed 0 bases from V and 3 bases from J; junction bases left unmatched: 7. The CDR3 contains 17 residues. The CDR3 sequence is CASSVGPAGGHTGELFF. DNA for the CDR3: TGTGCCAGCAGCGTAGGTCCTGCGGGAGGACACACCGGGGAGCTGTTTTTT.

This clonotype was observed a few times. The chain is built from TRBV7-9 and TRBJ2-1; 10 nucleotides agree with TRBD2. The germline V gene has CDR1 SEHNR and CDR2 FQNEAQ (reference sequence). Germline trimming cut 5 bases from V and 6 bases from J; bases unmatched to any gene: 10. CDR3 length: 16 residues. The CDR3 DNA is TGTGCCAGCAGCCCCCCCCTGGCTAGCGGGAGCAATGAGCAGTTCTTC. Translation: CASSPPLASGSNEQFF.